This T cell receptor (beta chain) is drawn from a study of blood T cell repertoires in COVID-19. For the study at large: In each case, the material was cDNA or gDNA derived from T cells, B-cell-depleted T cells, or PBMCs.

The CDR3 loop spans 17 amino acids. CDR1 is SQVTM and CDR2 is ANQGSEA in the germline V gene. With V trimmed by 0 bases and J by 4 bases, 13 bases remained unmatched. Assay: immunoSEQ multiplex PCR; the TCRdb copy retains only in-frame clones and omits some. The sample comprises a few hundred thousand clones, 80% to 90% of which are singletons, and 1% to 1.5% rests with the top ten. This chain links TRBV29-1 with TRBJ2-5, with 8 nucleotides matching TRBD2. This sequence was found in a man aged 35-49 years with acute or convalescent COVID-19. Sequenced: peripheral blood. The CDR3 DNA reads as TGCAGCGTTGAAGATCTAGTGGAACTAGCGGCTCGAGAGACCCAGTACTTC. Its translation is CSVEDLVELAARETQYF.